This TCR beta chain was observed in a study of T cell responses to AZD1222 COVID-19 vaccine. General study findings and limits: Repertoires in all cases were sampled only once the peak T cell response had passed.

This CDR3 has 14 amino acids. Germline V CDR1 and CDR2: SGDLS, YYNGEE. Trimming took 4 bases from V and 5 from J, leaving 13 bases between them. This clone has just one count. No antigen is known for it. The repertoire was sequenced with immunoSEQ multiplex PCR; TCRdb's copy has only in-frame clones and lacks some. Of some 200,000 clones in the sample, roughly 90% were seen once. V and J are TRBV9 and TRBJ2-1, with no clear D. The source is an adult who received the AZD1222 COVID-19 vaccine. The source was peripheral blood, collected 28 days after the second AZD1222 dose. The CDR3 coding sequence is TGTGCCAGCAGCACCGACCAGGCGGACAATGAGCAGTTCTTC. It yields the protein CASSTDQADNEQFF.